This TCR beta chain was recovered during a study of brain T cells in children with intractable seizures. The method was immunoSEQ multiplex PCR; TCRdb's version includes in-frame clones alone and lacks a portion of them. The data contain about 340,000 clones, over 90% of them seen just once; the ten biggest clones take up 4.5% to 7%. Time point: blood from clinic visit 5 months post-surgery; TSC patient then seizure free. Germline V CDR1 and CDR2: MGHRA, YSYEKL. This CDR3 comprises 17 residues. The V gene end was trimmed by 1 base and the J gene end by 2 bases; junction bases not matched to a gene: 9.

The clonotype was recovered from a boy younger than two with tuberous sclerosis and intractable seizures. The chain has TRBV4-1 and TRBJ2-3; 7 bases agree with TRBD2. This specimen consisted of peripheral blood, obtained roughly 5 months after surgery. In DNA, the CDR3 is TGCGCCAGCAGCCAAGTGGGATCCAGCGGGGACACAGATACGCAGTATTTT. Protein sequence: CASSQVGSSGDTDTQYF.